This T cell receptor (beta chain) stems from a study of blood T cells in healthy people across ages. This clonotype was seen only once. Next came a second PCR, run for roughly 6 to 11 cycles, which used a sample-barcoded 5' primer along with a J-beta primer mix. TCRdb called the 5' RACE reads again in MiXCR, with one record for every CDR3 protein. This table holds 450,000 to 600,000 distinct CDR3 sequences, about 27% found once. Per sample, no less than 5.5 micrograms of total RNA were extracted. These data were also reused for a study on T cells of mothers and their children.

The sequence came from a boy between 2 and 10 years old in good health. Material: blood.

The CDR3 coding sequence is TGCAGTGCTAGGGGCGACAGCAACTATGGCTACACCTTC. Its protein product is CSARGDSNYGYTF. This chain joins TRBV20-1 and TRBJ1-2; the D gene is possibly TRBD1 (5 bases). The CDR3 runs 13 residues. Trimming took off 3 bases at V and 2 bases at J, with 10 bases between the two ends. Germline values: CDR1 DFQATT, CDR2 SNEGSKA (reference sequence).